These T cell receptor beta chains were read from a single sample in a study of molecular identifiers for immune sequencing clone quantification. TCRdb reanalysed the PCR reads using MiXCR and keeps one entry per CDR3 protein. The repertoire includes about 640,000 distinct CDR3 sequences, about 20% of them detected once, and around 0.86% sits in the top ten. The material sequenced was naive CD8+ T cells from blood, with Jurkat cell RNA spiked in. Receptor source: a human donor in good health. Some libraries in this study had Jurkat cell RNA spiked in. CDR3s include the opening cysteine and the closing phenylalanine or tryptophan. A D gene is named only where the DNA matches it firmly. Clone size is shown for a subset of rows, as once, few, many or a class of expanded clone.

clone_size	v_call	cdr3_length	d_call	j_call	cdr3_aa	cdr3_nt
many	TRBV7-8	17	TRBD2	TRBJ2-5	CASSLDPARGYQETQYF	TGTGCCAGCAGCTTAGATCCTGCGCGGGGGTACCAAGAGACCCAGTACTTC
many	TRBV14	16	TRBD2	TRBJ2-7	CASSRLTGTRVYEQYF	TGTGCCAGCAGCCGGTTGACCGGGACTAGAGTCTACGAGCAGTACTTC
few	TRBV19	16	TRBD1	TRBJ2-2	CASSMFTGGDTGELFF	TGTGCCAGTAGTATGTTCACAGGGGGCGACACCGGGGAGCTGTTTTTT
many	TRBV9	16	.	TRBJ1-5	CASSVARFRDNQPQHF	TGTGCCAGCAGCGTAGCTAGGTTTAGAGACAATCAGCCCCAGCATTTT
few	TRBV4-1	15	.	TRBJ2-1	CASSQPGHLGNEQFF	TGCGCCAGCAGCCAACCGGGACACTTAGGCAATGAGCAGTTCTTC
many	TRBV9	14	.	TRBJ2-7	CASSVGVGSYEQYF	TGTGCCAGCAGCGTAGGTGTAGGCTCCTACGAGCAGTACTTC
many	TRBV27	16	.	TRBJ2-3	CASSLSGGAGTDTQYF	TGTGCCAGCAGTTTATCGGGGGGGGCTGGCACAGATACGCAGTATTTT
.	TRBV4-1	15	TRBD1	TRBJ2-7	CASSYDRTGPYERYF	TGCGCCAGCAGCTACGATCGGACAGGCCCCTACGAGCGGTACTTC
few	TRBV7-9	16	.	TRBJ2-2	CASSLEVAQNTGELFF	TGTGCCAGCAGCTTAGAAGTTGCACAGAACACCGGGGAGCTGTTTTTT
many	TRBV5-1	16	.	TRBJ2-3	CASSLGGTLVTDTQYF	TGCGCCAGCAGCTTGGGGGGGACATTAGTCACAGATACGCAGTATTTT
.	TRBV4-3	14	.	TRBJ1-1	CASSQARGYTEAFF	TGCGCCAGCAGCCAAGCCAGGGGCTACACTGAAGCTTTCTTT
.	TRBV4-2	15	TRBD2	TRBJ2-5	CASSQDVREGETQYF	TGTGCCAGCAGCCAAGATGTGCGGGAGGGGGAGACCCAGTACTTC
many	TRBV7-9	16	TRBD2	TRBJ2-3	CASSLRGGLAADTQYF	TGTGCCAGCAGCTTACGCGGGGGACTAGCGGCAGATACGCAGTATTTT
many	TRBV30	14	.	TRBJ1-1	CAWSDYDRGTEAFF	TGTGCCTGGAGTGATTATGACCGGGGCACTGAAGCTTTCTTT
many	TRBV6-2/TRBV6-3	16	TRBD2	TRBJ2-4	CASSYWPSGAKNIQYF	TGTGCCAGCAGTTACTGGCCTAGCGGGGCCAAAAACATTCAGTACTTC
many	TRBV5-5	13	.	TRBJ1-1	CASWGGMNTEAFF	TGTGCCAGCTGGGGGGGGATGAACACTGAAGCTTTCTTT
many	TRBV3-1	15	.	TRBJ2-3	CASSQAAAHIDTQYF	TGTGCCAGCAGCCAAGCGGCGGCCCACATCGATACGCAGTATTTT
many	TRBV20-1	15	.	TRBJ1-2	CSARDQGFGMRGYTF	TGCAGTGCTAGAGATCAGGGCTTCGGCATGCGCGGCTACACCTTC
.	TRBV7-9	16	TRBD2	TRBJ2-7	CASGTSLREGPYEQYF	TGTGCCAGCGGCACGTCTTTGCGGGAGGGGCCCTACGAGCAGTACTTC
many	TRBV29-1	14	.	TRBJ2-2	CSVVRGSNTGELFF	TGCAGCGTTGTTCGTGGGTCGAACACCGGGGAGCTGTTTTTT
.	TRBV19	15	TRBD1	TRBJ2-7	CASSLGQGEVYEQYF	TGTGCCAGTAGTCTGGGACAGGGGGAAGTCTACGAGCAGTACTTC
many	TRBV7-9	16	.	TRBJ2-1	CASSETGTPIYNEQFF	TGTGCCAGCAGCGAAACCGGGACTCCTATTTACAATGAGCAGTTCTTC
many	TRBV28	16	.	TRBJ2-7	CASTLGGGPPADEQYF	TGTGCCAGCACCCTAGGGGGGGGCCCCCCGGCCGACGAGCAGTACTTC
few	TRBV11-2	15	TRBD1	TRBJ2-7	CASSLVGQGANEQYF	TGTGCCAGCAGCTTAGTAGGGCAGGGGGCGAACGAGCAGTACTTC
many	TRBV24-1	15	.	TRBJ1-5	CATSDPRQHNQPQHF	TGTGCCACCAGTGATCCCCGACAGCACAATCAGCCCCAGCATTTT
many	TRBV27	14	TRBD2	TRBJ2-7	CASSSRTSAYEQYF	TGTGCCAGCAGTTCCCGGACTAGCGCCTACGAGCAGTACTTC
many	TRBV2	14	.	TRBJ2-2	CASSQGQLTGELFF	TGTGCCAGCAGTCAAGGACAGCTTACCGGGGAGCTGTTTTTT
many	TRBV30	13	.	TRBJ1-5	CAWTDFSNQPQHF	TGTGCCTGGACTGACTTTAGCAATCAGCCCCAGCATTTT
many	TRBV2	16	TRBD1	TRBJ2-5	CASSGGPDRNQETQYF	TGTGCCAGCAGTGGCGGGCCGGACAGGAATCAAGAGACCCAGTACTTC
many	TRBV5-4	13	.	TRBJ1-1	CASSSDLNTEAFF	TGTGCCAGCAGCTCGGATTTGAACACTGAAGCTTTCTTT
.	TRBV20-1	16	TRBD1	TRBJ2-7	CSASVLRDSIIYEQYF	TGCAGTGCTAGCGTATTGAGGGACAGTATAATCTACGAGCAGTACTTC
.	TRBV24-1	14	.	TRBJ2-1	CATSDLTDESEQLF	TGTGCCACCAGTGATTTGACAGATGAGAGTGAGCAGCTCTTC
many	TRBV3-1	16	.	TRBJ2-6	CASSQDYGAGANVLTF	TGTGCCAGCAGCCAAGATTACGGGGCCGGGGCCAACGTCCTGACTTTC
many	TRBV7-2	15	.	TRBJ2-7	CASSVGLAATYEQYF	TGTGCCAGCAGCGTAGGCCTAGCTGCTACCTACGAGCAGTACTTC
many	TRBV7-9	15	TRBD2	TRBJ2-1	CASSLVGLADNEQFF	TGTGCCAGCAGCTTAGTGGGACTAGCGGACAATGAGCAGTTCTTC
many	TRBV28	16	TRBD2	TRBJ2-1	CASSPSGLAGYNEQFF	TGTGCCAGCAGCCCATCGGGACTAGCGGGGTACAATGAGCAGTTCTTC
few	TRBV6-2/TRBV6-3	17	.	TRBJ2-2	CASSGPGQTLNTGELFF	TGTGCCAGCAGCGGCCCAGGACAGACCTTGAACACCGGGGAGCTGTTTTTT
many	TRBV2	14	.	TRBJ2-1	CASSEASDSDEQFF	TGTGCCAGCAGTGAAGCTAGCGACAGCGATGAGCAGTTCTTC
many	TRBV20-1	18	TRBD2	TRBJ2-7	CSASSTLDASGDTLKQYF	TGCAGTGCTAGTAGCACCCTAGACGCTAGCGGGGATACCCTTAAGCAGTACTTC
many	TRBV29-1	12	TRBD2	TRBJ2-7	CSVLSGGGEQYF	TGCAGCGTTTTATCGGGGGGGGGTGAGCAGTACTTC
.	TRBV6-5	15	.	TRBJ2-2	CASSYRDQFTGELFF	TGTGCCAGCAGTTACCGGGATCAGTTCACCGGGGAGCTGTTTTTT
many	TRBV20-1	15	TRBD1	TRBJ1-5	CSASLIGQGIQPQHF	TGCAGTGCTAGTTTAATTGGACAGGGTATTCAGCCCCAGCATTTT
many	TRBV29-1	13	.	TRBJ1-1	CSVGGSMNTEAFF	TGCAGCGTCGGAGGGAGTATGAACACTGAAGCTTTCTTT
.	TRBV10-2	13	TRBD1	TRBJ2-7	CASGQGKRSEQYF	TGCGCCAGTGGACAGGGGAAGCGGAGCGAGCAGTACTTC
.	TRBV12-3/TRBV12-4	13	.	TRBJ1-2	CASSWPSFYGYTF	TGTGCCAGCAGTTGGCCGAGTTTCTATGGCTACACCTTC
.	TRBV29-1	12	.	TRBJ2-7	CSVVQGVYEQYF	TGCAGCGTTGTCCAAGGAGTATACGAGCAGTACTTC
many	TRBV11-2	16	.	TRBJ2-1	CASSLGGPPGGNEQFF	TGTGCCAGCAGCTTAGGAGGTCCTCCAGGAGGGAATGAGCAGTTCTTC
few	TRBV6-1	15	.	TRBJ2-7	CATEVRPRSSYEQYF	TGTGCCACCGAGGTGAGGCCGAGGAGCTCCTACGAGCAGTACTTC
.	TRBV5-6	15	TRBD2	TRBJ2-1	CASSLALAGFDEQFF	TGTGCCAGCAGCTTGGCACTAGCGGGATTCGATGAGCAGTTCTTC
many	TRBV7-9	13	.	TRBJ2-1	CATLPESYNEQFF	TGTGCCACCCTCCCGGAGTCATACAATGAGCAGTTCTTC
many	TRBV6-2/TRBV6-3	16	.	TRBJ1-5	CASSRAGADYNQPQHF	TGTGCCAGCAGCAGGGCGGGGGCTGATTACAATCAGCCCCAGCATTTT
few	TRBV29-1	16	.	TRBJ2-2	CSVGRVVGEDTGELFF	TGCAGCGTTGGCCGAGTTGTGGGAGAGGATACCGGGGAGCTGTTTTTT
many	TRBV19	15	TRBD1	TRBJ1-5	CASSTPQGARQPQHF	TGTGCCAGTAGTACGCCACAGGGGGCACGGCAGCCCCAGCATTTT
few	TRBV14	15	TRBD1	TRBJ1-4	CASSQDGTGYEKLFF	TGTGCCAGCAGCCAAGACGGGACAGGGTATGAAAAACTGTTTTTT
.	TRBV5-1	20	TRBD1	TRBJ1-6	CASSLFPQDTGGSYNSPLHF	TGCGCCAGCAGCTTGTTCCCACAGGACACAGGGGGCTCCTATAATTCACCCCTCCACTTT